Detailed here is one T cell receptor (beta chain). Antigen unknown. These data belong to a study of graft-versus-host responses after intestinal transplantation. Clones were read by immunoSEQ multiplex PCR, and TCRdb kept only the in-frame ones, dropping some. The repertoire holds about 100,000 clones, with more than 75% as singletons. The source is a human donor who received an intestinal transplant. Here the sequenced sample was unstimulated CD4+ T cells sorted from spleen or lymph node cells, taken before intestinal transplant.

The CDR3 region is CASSIRGESNNEQFF. The CDR3, as DNA: TGTGCCAGTAGTATACGGGGGGAGAGTAACAATGAGCAGTTCTTC. This chain links TRBV19 with TRBJ2-1; 7 bases are shared with TRBD2. Germline V lookup: CDR1 LNHDA, CDR2 SQIVND (reference sequence). Unmatched junction bases numbered 6, after V lost 2 bases and J lost 5 bases. The CDR3 sequence is 15 residues long. The entire variable domain, with the rest obtained from reference TRBV19 and TRBJ2-1, is as follows: DGGITQSPKYLFRKEGQNVTLSCEQNLNHDAMYWYRQDPGQGLRLIYYSQIVNDFQKGDIAEGYSVSREKKESFPLTVTSAQKNPTAFYLCASSIRGESNNEQFFGPGTRLTVL.